One and the same sample provided the 20 T cell receptor beta chains below, sequenced in a study of T cell changes during pregnancy in multiple sclerosis. The assay was immunoSEQ multiplex PCR, and TCRdb's table has in-frame clones only and misses some. The sample holds 100,000 or so clones, just over 90% seen once. The starting material was peripheral blood, obtained in the second trimester of pregnancy. The receptors derive from a female donor with multiple sclerosis, enrolled in a pregnancy study.

The chain recombines TRBV7-9 with TRBJ2-3, with D possibly being TRBD1 (5 bases). This CDR3 has 13 residues. The V gene's germline CDR1 is SEHNR and CDR2 FQNEAQ (reference sequence). Trimming shortened V by 5 bases and J by 5 bases, and 11 bases separated the two germline ends. CDR3 amino acids: CASSNRQLDTQYF. The CDR3 nucleotides are TGTGCCAGCAGCAACCGACAGCTAGATACGCAGTATTTT.

This chain joins TRBV27 and TRBJ1-2; 9 positions agree with TRBD1. CDR3 size: 13 residues. Germline V gene data show CDR1 as MNHEY and CDR2 as SMNVEV (reference sequence). V shed 6 bases, J shed 7 bases, and the junction held 6 bases outside the gene matches. The CDR3, as DNA: TGTGCCAGCAGCGGGACAGGGAGGACTGGCTACACCTTC. Translating it yields CASSGTGRTGYTF.

This clone was detected once. This chain connects TRBV7-9 to TRBJ1-5; D ambiguous. Germline V gene lookup returns CDR1 SEHNR and CDR2 FQNEAQ (reference sequence). The ends were cut back, 1 base at V and 1 base at J, with 5 bases in the middle. The CDR3 is made up of 14 amino acids. CDR3 sequence: CASSLDNSNQPQHF. For the CDR3, the DNA is TGTGCCAGCAGCTTAGACAACAGCAATCAGCCCCAGCATTTT.

This chain uses TRBV30 with TRBJ2-7, with TRBD2 matching 7 bases. Germline assignment: CDR1 GTSNPN and CDR2 SVGIG (reference sequence). V shed 1 base and J 2 bases; nucleotides not matched to a gene: 2. CDR3 length: 13 amino acids. The CDR3 region is CAWSGGGAYEQYF. In DNA form, the CDR3 reads TGTGCCTGGAGTGGGGGAGGGGCCTACGAGCAGTACTTC.

The chain recombines TRBV9 with TRBJ1-3; D unclear. Germline V gives CDR1 SGDLS, CDR2 YYNGEE. V dropped 2 bases and J dropped 14 bases, with 14 bases sitting between them. CDR3 length equals 12 residues. For the CDR3, the DNA is TGTGCCAGCAGCGTCCGGGGAGCTCCCTTATATTTT. Translating gives CASSVRGAPLYF.

The V call is TRBV6-5, the J call TRBJ2-7; TRBD2 might be the D (6 bases). Between the trimmed V and J ends, which lost 5 bases and 2 bases, there was a span of 16 bases. Germline V lookup: CDR1 MNHEY, CDR2 SVGAGI. The CDR3 runs 15 residues. The CDR3 nucleotides read TGTGCCAGCAGTCGCCGAACTAGCAGAGCCTACGAGCAGTACTTC. It translates to CASSRRTSRAYEQYF.

The rearrangement links TRBV23-1 to TRBJ1-4; D ambiguous. TRBV23-1 is recorded as an ORF, its role being uncertain. The CDR3 covers 16 residues. Trimming left V 0 bases short and J 8 bases short, with 16 bases between. CDR3 nucleotide sequence: TGCGCCAGCAGTCAATCCGGGGAGGTGGAGATGGAAAAACTGTTTTTT. This translates into CASSQSGEVEMEKLFF.

V is TRBV6-1 and J is TRBJ1-2, with a possible D match to TRBD1 (6 bases). The germline V gene encodes CDR1 MNHNS and CDR2 SASEGT. Trimming removed 7 bases at V and 8 bases at J, with 17 bases between. This CDR3 is 13 amino acids long. The CDR3 protein is CASTELGARGYTF. The CDR3 bases are TGTGCCAGCACCGAACTGGGGGCCCGAGGCTACACCTTC.

The rearrangement links TRBV5-1 to TRBJ2-5; 14 bases line up with TRBD2. In germline, CDR1 is SGHRS, CDR2 YFSETQ. This CDR3 has 17 residues. The J segment lost 2 bases and the V segment lost 0 bases, leaving 3 bases of the junction unmatched. The DNA of the CDR3 is TGCGCCAGCAGCTTGGGACTAGCGGGAGGGGTACAAGAGACCCAGTACTTC. This encodes CASSLGLAGGVQETQYF.

The chain links TRBV7-6 to TRBJ2-3, with TRBD2 matching over 8 bases. CDR3 length: 15 amino acids. From germline, CDR1 is SGHVS and CDR2 FNYEAQ. V shed 3 bases, J shed 0 bases, and the junction held 2 bases outside the gene matches. CDR3 sequence reads: CASSFGLASTDTQYF. CDR3 nucleotides: TGTGCCAGCAGCTTCGGACTAGCTAGCACAGATACGCAGTATTTT. Full variable domain (rest looked up from reference TRBV7-6 and TRBJ2-3): GAGVSQSPRYKVTKRGQDVALRCDPISGHVSLYWYRQALGQGPEFLTYFNYEAQQDKSGLPNDRFSAERPEGSISTLTIQRTEQRDSAMYRCASSFGLASTDTQYFGPGTRLTVL.

The chain couples TRBV18 to TRBJ1-4; tentatively, D is TRBD1 (5 bases). Germline V lookup: CDR1 KGHSH, CDR2 LQKENI. The CDR3 has 15 residues. V lost 3 bases and J lost 5, with 13 bases in between. The CDR3 bases are TGTGCCAGCTCACCTCCCGTGGGGGGGAATGAAAAACTGTTTTTT. Protein: CASSPPVGGNEKLFF.

V and J are TRBV28 and TRBJ1-1; D gene uncertain. Germline values: CDR1 MDHEN, CDR2 SYDVKM. The CDR3 has 13 amino acids. V shed 1 base and J shed 10 bases, with 13 bases lying between them. CDR3 nucleotide sequence: TGTGCCAGCAGTTTATCTAGGTATTCAATAGCTTTCTTT. Its protein is CASSLSRYSIAFF.

The V call is TRBV5-6, the J call TRBJ1-1; TRBD1 agrees at 7 bases. Per germline, CDR1 SGHDT and CDR2 YYEEEE. The CDR3 runs to 17 residues. V lost 2 bases and J lost 0; bases outside the gene matches: 10. In DNA form, the CDR3 reads TGTGCCAGCAGCTTTGAAAGGGGGCAAAGAGTGAACACTGAAGCTTTCTTT. Protein: CASSFERGQRVNTEAFF.

This chain connects TRBV6-6 to TRBJ2-5, with D tentatively TRBD1 (6 bases). The ends were cut back, 7 bases at V and 2 bases at J, with 17 bases in the middle. Germline loops: CDR1 MNHNY, CDR2 SVGAGI (reference sequence). The CDR3 has 15 amino acids. The CDR3: CASIKRPTGQETQYF. CDR3 nucleotide sequence: TGTGCCAGCATCAAAAGACCAACAGGGCAAGAGACCCAGTACTTC.

This clone was observed a single time. The chain recombines TRBV28 with TRBJ2-7; D is possibly TRBD2 (6 bases). Germline V gene data show CDR1 as MDHEN and CDR2 as SYDVKM. Trimming stripped 10 bases from V and 3 bases from J, with 16 bases between. CDR3 length: 13 residues. The CDR3 here is CATTGVLNYEQYF. DNA for the CDR3: TGTGCCACCACGGGGGTCCTCAACTACGAGCAGTACTTC.

The V call is TRBV4-2, the J call TRBJ2-2; D not resolved. The CDR3 totals 14 residues. Per germline, CDR1 LGHNA and CDR2 YNFKEQ. Trimming stripped 4 bases from V and 4 bases from J, with 10 bases between. The CDR3 sequence is CASSPRTGTGELFF. CDR3 nucleotide sequence: TGTGCCAGCAGCCCCAGAACGGGCACCGGGGAGCTGTTTTTT.

This chain connects TRBV15 to TRBJ2-3; no clear D. The V gene lost 0 bases and the J gene lost 0 bases, with 10 bases spanning the gap. The CDR3 contains 16 residues. Per the germline V gene, CDR1 is LNHNV and CDR2 is YYDKDF (reference sequence). The CDR3 DNA sequence: TGTGCCACCAGCAGAGAGCGCACCCCTAGCACAGATACGCAGTATTTT. Translated: CATSRERTPSTDTQYF. The whole variable domain, remainder taken from reference TRBV15 and TRBJ2-3, is DAMVIQNPRYQVTQFGKPVTLSCSQTLNHNVMYWYQQKSSQAPKLLFHYYDKDFNNEADTPDNFQSRRPNTSFCFLDIRSPGLGDTAMYLCATSRERTPSTDTQYFGPGTRLTVL.

The chain has TRBV7-9 and TRBJ2-7; 10 positions match TRBD2. Losses at the gene ends were 5 bases for V and 4 bases for J; bases not matched to a gene: 5. The germline gives CDR1 SEHNR, CDR2 FQNEAQ (reference sequence). The CDR3 consists of 14 residues. The CDR3 reads CASSPMGLAYEQYF. CDR3 coding DNA: TGTGCCAGCAGCCCGATGGGACTAGCGTACGAGCAGTACTTC.

This clone is a singleton in its sample. The chain couples TRBV27 to TRBJ2-1; 15 nucleotides agree with TRBD2. Trimming at V came to 5 bases and at J to 4 bases, leaving 12 bases not matched to a gene. This CDR3 region has 19 residues. Germline CDR1 MNHEY, CDR2 SMNVEV (reference sequence). The CDR3 protein is CASSPAPPGLAGGYNEQFF. The CDR3 DNA sequence: TGTGCCAGCAGTCCTGCCCCTCCGGGACTAGCGGGGGGTTACAATGAGCAGTTCTTC.

V gene TRBV5-1 combines with J gene TRBJ1-5; D remains unclear. Looked up from germline, CDR1 is SGHRS and CDR2 is YFSETQ. The CDR3 covers 14 residues. Trimming took 0 bases from V and 2 from J, leaving 6 bases between them. CDR3 DNA sequence: TGCGCCAGCAGCTTGGACCCGGGCAATCAGCCCCAGCATTTT. It is translated as CASSLDPGNQPQHF.